This T cell receptor (beta chain) was sequenced for a study of Graves' ophthalmopathy and Graves' hyperthyroidism. Study-wide points: Both a roughly 64% sensitivity and a roughly 72% specificity characterized the model's predictions of ophthalmopathy progression. Blood was where most expanded thyroid clonotypes above 0.001 frequency also turned up.

RNA transcripts were the source from which TCR beta CDR3 regions were amplified. Second-round multiplex PCR came after first-round RT-PCR with HTBI primers. TCRdb fed the multiplex PCR reads into MiXCR, producing one record per CDR3 protein. The profile shows more than 300,000 distinct CDR3 sequences, approximately 18% of them singletons. This CDR3 spans 15 amino acids. Trimming pared 1 base from V and 3 bases from J, leaving 12 bases between. Germline CDR1 and CDR2: LGHDT and YNNKEL (reference sequence). There are a few counts of this clonotype. The antigen remains unidentified. This chain links TRBV3-1 with TRBJ2-5; D ambiguous. The sequencing input was peripheral blood. The receptor comes from an adult woman with stable Graves' hyperthyroidism. The CDR3, as DNA: TGTGCCAGCAGCCAAGGGGTGCGATTGAAAGAGACCCAGTACTTC. Translated: CASSQGVRLKETQYF.